The next 3 T cell receptor beta chains were all read from a single sample in a study of shared clonotypes between healthy human individuals. TCRdb keeps only in-frame clones here, not all; method: immunoSEQ multiplex PCR. The table includes fewer than 1 million clones, roughly 96% detected once. CD8 cells regarded as naive lacked CD45RO, were positively chosen for CCR7, and omitted terminally differentiated effector memory CD45RA+ cells. The sequencing input was naive CD8+ T cells sorted from blood. The receptors were sampled from a young man in good health.

The table lists this clone with a count of one. The chain recombines TRBV6-5 with TRBJ1-2; the match to TRBD1 covers 7 bases. Losses at the gene ends were 5 bases for V and 3 bases for J; bases not matched to a gene: 9. The CDR3 contains 15 residues. Germline values: CDR1 MNHEY, CDR2 SVGAGI. The CDR3 loop reads CASSAHRGVHYGYTF. CDR3 in DNA: TGTGCCAGCAGTGCCCACAGGGGCGTCCACTATGGCTACACCTTC.

The table lists this clone with a few counts. CDR3 residues: CASSIYPEDTQYF. The CDR3 nucleotides are TGTGCCAGTAGTATTTATCCGGAAGATACGCAGTATTTT. V gene TRBV19 combines with J gene TRBJ2-3; no definite D call. This CDR3 comprises 13 residues. Germline V lookup: CDR1 LNHDA, CDR2 SQIVND (reference sequence). Trimming pared 3 bases from V and 5 bases from J, leaving 9 bases between.

The J gene is TRBJ2-5, the V gene TRBV4-1, with D possibly TRBD1 on 5 matching bases. The germline V gene encodes CDR1 MGHRA and CDR2 YSYEKL. Trimming stripped 7 bases from V and 5 bases from J, with 23 bases between. CDR3 size: 16 residues. In nucleotides, the CDR3 is TGCGCCAGCACTAAAGGGGCCGCAGGGATTGGGGAGACCCAGTACTTC. It translates to CASTKGAAGIGETQYF.